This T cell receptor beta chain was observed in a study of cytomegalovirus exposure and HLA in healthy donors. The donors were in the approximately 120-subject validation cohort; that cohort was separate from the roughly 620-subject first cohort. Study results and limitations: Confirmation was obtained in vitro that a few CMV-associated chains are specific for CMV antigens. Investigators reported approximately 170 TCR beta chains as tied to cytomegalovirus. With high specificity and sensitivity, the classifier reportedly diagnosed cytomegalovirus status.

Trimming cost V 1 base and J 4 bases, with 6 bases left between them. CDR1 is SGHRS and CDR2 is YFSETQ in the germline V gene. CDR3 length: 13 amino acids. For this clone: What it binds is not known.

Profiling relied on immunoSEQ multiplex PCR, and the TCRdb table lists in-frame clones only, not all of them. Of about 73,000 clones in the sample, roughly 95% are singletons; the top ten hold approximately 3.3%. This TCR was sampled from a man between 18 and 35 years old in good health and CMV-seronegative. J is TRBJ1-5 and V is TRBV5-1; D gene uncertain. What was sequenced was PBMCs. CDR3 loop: CASSLSGNQPQHF. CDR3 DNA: TGCGCCAGCAGCTTGTCGGGGAATCAGCCCCAGCATTTT. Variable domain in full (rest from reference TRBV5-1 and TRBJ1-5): KAGVTQTPRYLIKTRGQQVTLSCSPISGHRSVSWYQQTPGQGLQFLFEYFSETQRNKGNFPGRFSGRQFSNSRSEMNVSTLELGDSALYLCASSLSGNQPQHFGDGTRLSIL.